This T cell receptor (beta chain) was captured by sequencing in a study of shared clonotypes between healthy human individuals. Germline V gives CDR1 MNHNS, CDR2 SASEGT. The V end lost 5 bases, the J end lost 4 bases, and 12 bases lay between the germline ends. The CDR3 sequence is 13 residues long. Clones were read by immunoSEQ multiplex PCR, and TCRdb kept only the in-frame ones, dropping some. Here the sample spans about 2.3 million clones, around 90% being singletons. J is TRBJ2-7 and V is TRBV6-1; possibly TRBD1 or TRBD2 for D (5 bases each). Sequencing was carried out using naive CD4+ T cells from PBMCs. Subset noted: CD45RA+ positively selected. This clonotype was obtained from a young man in good health. Some clones in this sample may be carry-over from other donors' samples. This CDR3 is CASSTRDGYEQYF. The CDR3 DNA is TGTGCCAGCAGTACCCGGGACGGATACGAGCAGTACTTC.